This T cell receptor beta chain was obtained from a study of blood T cell repertoires in COVID-19. As for the study in general: Some COVID-19 samples were acute and others convalescent; all came from the United States, Italy and Spain. Nucleic acid was either cDNA or gDNA, and it came from T cells, B-cell-depleted T cells, or PBMCs.

The CDR3 totals 14 residues. Per germline, CDR1 MNHEY and CDR2 SMNVEV (reference sequence). Between the trimmed V and J ends, which lost 6 bases and 0 bases, there was a span of 11 bases. In the authors' workflow: Amplification of reference gene primers was used by the study to estimate nucleated cell counts. Measured with immunoSEQ multiplex PCR; TCRdb has only the in-frame clones, and not every one. That table is the source of V, J and clone size, and D and trimming were worked out from the DNA. This table holds around 200,000 clones, about 86% found once. The sequencing sample was made of peripheral blood. The genes are TRBV27 and TRBJ1-1; D remains ambiguous. This sequence was found in a woman between 50 and 59 years old with acute or convalescent COVID-19. The CDR3 DNA reads TGTGCCAGCAGGGGAGGGAAGCTGAACACTGAAGCTTTCTTT. Protein product: CASRGGKLNTEAFF.